Each of the 26 T cell receptor beta chains below was sequenced from the same sample in a study of long-term antiretroviral therapy in people with HIV. Researchers report immunoSEQ v3.0 was run at survey level. Sequencing used immunoSEQ multiplex PCR; TCRdb keeps in-frame clones, though not all of them. The repertoire holds approximately 30,000 clones, with 97% as singletons. The sequenced sample was unsorted PBMCs, obtained 7.6 years after starting antiretroviral therapy. These receptor sequences come from a man aged 25-45 years with HIV.

The chain has TRBV19 and TRBJ2-7; TRBD1 matches 9 bases. V was pared by 4 bases and J by 4 bases, with 8 bases of the junction left unmatched. The CDR3 has 15 residues. The germline V gene encodes CDR1 LNHDA and CDR2 SQIVND (reference sequence). CDR3 amino acids: CASSRGQGKGYEQYF. CDR3 sequence (DNA): TGTGCCAGTAGTAGGGGACAGGGAAAGGGATACGAGCAGTACTTC.

The V gene is TRBV15, the J gene TRBJ2-5; 7 bases align to TRBD1. This CDR3 is built from 16 residues. Germline values: CDR1 LNHNV, CDR2 YYDKDF (reference sequence). The J segment lost 4 bases and the V segment lost 0 bases, leaving 8 bases of the junction unmatched. CDR3 residues: CATSRDRPTGSETQYF. The CDR3 DNA reads as TGTGCCACCAGCAGAGACAGGCCGACAGGGTCAGAGACCCAGTACTTC.

The gene calls are TRBV6-1 and TRBJ2-7; D may be TRBD1 (7 bases). The V end was cut by 6 bases, the J end by 5 bases, with 17 bases between. The length of the CDR3 is 14 residues. From germline, CDR1 is MNHNS and CDR2 SASEGT. CDR3: CASRLTTGRNEQYF. In DNA form, the CDR3 reads TGTGCCAGCAGATTAACGACAGGGAGGAACGAGCAGTACTTC.

The chain employs TRBV30 and TRBJ1-1, with TRBD1 identical over 9 bases. J was trimmed by 0 bases and V by 5 bases; bases with no gene match: 16. CDR1 and CDR2 from the germline V gene are GTSNPN and SVGIG (reference sequence). CDR3 length: 18 residues. In DNA, the CDR3 is TGTGCCTGGGGACAAGACAGGGGGGTATTCCAGCTGAACACTGAAGCTTTCTTT. It specifies CAWGQDRGVFQLNTEAFF. Complete variable domain (other parts from reference TRBV30 and TRBJ1-1): SQTIHQWPATLVQPVGSPLSLECTVEGTSNPNLYWYRQAAGRGLQLLFYSVGIGQISSEVPQNLSASRPQDRQFILSSKKLLLSDSGFYLCAWGQDRGVFQLNTEAFFGQGTRLTVV.

V usage is TRBV9 and J usage is TRBJ2-1; a possible D gene is TRBD2 (5 bases). The V and J ends lost 0 bases and 5 bases respectively, with 12 bases between them. Germline V gene sequence: CDR1 SGDLS, CDR2 YYNGEE. This CDR3 has 15 residues. In nucleotides, the CDR3 is TGTGCCAGCAGCGTAGACGGGAATAGGGACAATGAGCAGTTCTTC. The encoded protein is CASSVDGNRDNEQFF.

V and J are TRBV6-5 and TRBJ2-1; D might be TRBD1 or TRBD2, each matching 6 bases. V was clipped by 4 bases and J by 7 bases, with 14 bases between them. The CDR3 loop spans 14 amino acids. Germline V gene sequence: CDR1 MNHEY, CDR2 SVGAGI. The CDR3 bases are TGTGCCAGCAGTTTTGGAGGGGGGCATAATGAGCAGTTCTTC. It is translated as CASSFGGGHNEQFF.

The genes are TRBV27 and TRBJ1-1; 8 nucleotides agree with TRBD1. Germline CDR1 MNHEY, CDR2 SMNVEV (reference sequence). CDR3 length: 14 amino acids. The V segment lost 5 bases and the J segment 13 bases; nucleotides outside the gene matches: 15. This CDR3 is CASSRQPGQAGNFF. In DNA form, the CDR3 reads TGTGCCAGCAGTCGTCAACCGGGACAGGCGGGGAATTTCTTT.

The CDR3 DNA is TGTGCCATCAGCCAGCGGGACTACAATGAGCAGTTCTTC. This codes for CAISQRDYNEQFF. The chain uses TRBV10-3 and TRBJ2-1; 7 positions match TRBD2. J lost 3 bases, V lost 6 bases, and 2 bases had no gene match. The CDR3 contains 13 residues. CDR1 ENHRY and CDR2 SYGVKD come from the germline V gene.

The rearrangement joins TRBV7-2 to TRBJ1-3, with D uncertain. V was cut by 5 bases and J by 1 base, with 12 bases left in between. The CDR3 contains 15 residues. Germline V gene data show CDR1 as SGHTA and CDR2 as FQGNSA. CDR3 loop: CASSQGGLSGNTIYF. CDR3 DNA sequence: TGTGCCAGCAGCCAAGGAGGCCTTTCTGGAAACACCATATATTTT.

The chain joins TRBV7-8 to TRBJ2-7; tentatively, D is TRBD1 or TRBD2 (6 bases each). V lost 2 bases to trimming and J lost 3 bases, with 14 bases between them. Germline assignment: CDR1 SGHVS and CDR2 FQNEAQ. The CDR3 has 15 residues. As DNA, the CDR3 is TGTGCCAGCAGCTTATTGTCCGGGGGCAGCTACGAGCAGTACTTC. Its protein is CASSLLSGGSYEQYF.

This clone showed up just once. V and J are TRBV11-2 and TRBJ2-7; D is uncertain. Trimming stripped 0 bases from V and 5 bases from J, with 14 bases between. The length of the CDR3 is 15 residues. Germline CDR1 and CDR2: SGHAT and FQNNGV. The CDR3 sequence is CASSLDGRVWDEQYF. The CDR3, as DNA: TGTGCCAGCAGCTTAGACGGTAGGGTCTGGGACGAGCAGTACTTC.

The chain has TRBV7-2 and TRBJ2-7; 12 bases are shared with TRBD2. CDR3 size: 15 residues. CDR1 is SGHTA and CDR2 is FQGNSA in the germline V gene. V shed 5 bases, J shed 6 bases, and the junction held 8 bases outside the gene matches. This chain's CDR3 is CASSTSSGRAVEQYF. The CDR3 DNA follows: TGTGCCAGCAGCACCTCTAGCGGGAGGGCCGTCGAGCAGTACTTC.

J is TRBJ2-7 and V is TRBV30, with a possible D match to TRBD1 (5 bases). Trimming took 2 bases from V and 1 from J, leaving 12 bases between them. CDR3 length: 14 amino acids. Germline V gene lookup returns CDR1 GTSNPN and CDR2 SVGIG (reference sequence). The CDR3, as DNA: TGTGCCTGGAGTCCGGCAGGGTGGTCCTACGAGCAGTACTTC. Its translation: CAWSPAGWSYEQYF. Variable domain in full (rest from reference TRBV30 and TRBJ2-7): SQTIHQWPATLVQPVGSPLSLECTVEGTSNPNLYWYRQAAGRGLQLLFYSVGIGQISSEVPQNLSASRPQDRQFILSSKKLLLSDSGFYLCAWSPAGWSYEQYFGPGTRLTVT.

This chain uses TRBV4-3 with TRBJ2-1; maybe TRBD2 (6 bases). Germline CDR1 reads LGHNA; CDR2 reads YSLEER. V was shortened by 0 bases and J by 15 bases, with 12 bases between the two germline ends. The CDR3 has 12 amino acids. The CDR3 sequence is CASSQDENGGFF. Written as DNA, the CDR3 is TGCGCCAGCAGCCAAGATGAGAACGGGGGGTTCTTC.

This rearrangement joins TRBV19 to TRBJ2-2; tentatively, D is TRBD2 (6 bases). Germline lookup yields CDR1 LNHDA and CDR2 SQIVND (reference sequence). The CDR3 has 18 amino acids. The germline V and J ends were trimmed by 5 bases and 0 bases, with 19 bases remaining between them. The CDR3 region is CASSVLGGFYANTGELFF. The CDR3 DNA is TGTGCCAGTAGTGTGCTTGGAGGGTTCTACGCGAACACCGGGGAGCTGTTTTTT.

This chain connects TRBV4-3 to TRBJ2-1; TRBD1 matches at 11 bases. The CDR3 consists of 17 residues. The junction had 2 bases not matched to a gene; V was cut back by 0 bases and J by 1 base. Germline V gives CDR1 LGHNA, CDR2 YSLEER. The CDR3 loop is CASSQDGTGGSYNEQFF. CDR3 DNA sequence: TGCGCCAGCAGCCAAGACGGGACAGGGGGATCCTACAATGAGCAGTTCTTC.

The V and J genes are TRBV18 and TRBJ1-1; D unresolved. Germline V gives CDR1 KGHSH, CDR2 LQKENI. This CDR3 has 13 amino acids. V was pared by 5 bases and J by 0 bases, with 7 bases between. DNA of the CDR3: TGTGCCAGCTCAGTGGACGTGAACACTGAAGCTTTCTTT. The encoded protein is CASSVDVNTEAFF. Drawing the rest from reference TRBV18 and TRBJ1-1, the complete variable domain is NAGVMQNPRHLVRRRGQEARLRCSPMKGHSHVYWYRQLPEEGLKFMVYLQKENIIDESGMPKERFSAEFPKEGPSILRIQQVVRGDSAAYFCASSVDVNTEAFFGQGTRLTVV.

The chain has TRBV6-5 and TRBJ2-7; weak D call: TRBD2 (6 bases). Germline CDR1 MNHEY, CDR2 SVGAGI. The CDR3 totals 15 residues. The V and J ends lost 0 bases and 6 bases respectively, with 15 bases between them. CDR3 coding DNA: TGTGCCAGCAGTTACTCTAGACTAGTTGACGGCGAGCAGTACTTC. This codes for CASSYSRLVDGEQYF.

The chain has TRBV5-4 and TRBJ1-1; no clear D gene. The V gene lost 3 bases and the J gene lost 0 bases, with 12 bases spanning the gap. CDR3 length: 15 amino acids. CDR1 and CDR2 from the germline V gene are SGHNT and YYREEE (reference sequence). This CDR3 is CASSWRSPMNTEAFF. For the CDR3, the DNA is TGTGCCAGCAGCTGGAGATCGCCCATGAACACTGAAGCTTTCTTT.

A word on this clone: The junction does not match germline at one end; this may be a read error. V usage is TRBV29-1 and J usage is TRBJ1-1; no clear D gene. The CDR3 totals 13 residues. CDR1 and CDR2 from the germline V gene are SQVTM and ANQGSEA. In DNA, the CDR3 is TGCAGCGTGGGCAGAAGGACTTTTCCTCAGGCCACTTTT. It codes for CSVGRRTFPQATF.

The rearrangement uses TRBV2 and TRBJ1-2, with TRBD1 as a possible D gene (5 bases). Trimming pared 6 bases from V and 14 bases from J, leaving 25 bases between. The germline gives CDR1 SNHLY, CDR2 FYNNEI. This CDR3 has 14 residues. The DNA of the CDR3 is TGTGCCAGCAGGAAACCGGACGGCCTTGGGGGGTGTACCTTC. This codes for CASRKPDGLGGCTF.

The chain joins TRBV2 to TRBJ1-2, with 8 bases identical to TRBD1. V was clipped by 10 bases and J by 6 bases; unmatched bases: 4. The CDR3 is 11 amino acids. The germline gives CDR1 SNHLY, CDR2 FYNNEI. The CDR3 DNA reads TGTGCCACTCGGACAGGGAATGGCTACACCTTC. Its protein product is CATRTGNGYTF.

This clone was detected only once. The chain joins TRBV4-3 to TRBJ2-5; D could derive from TRBD1 or TRBD2 (5 bases each). V was trimmed by 0 bases and J by 2 bases, leaving 10 bases between them. The length of the CDR3 is 15 residues. Germline V gene sequence: CDR1 LGHNA, CDR2 YSLEER. The CDR3 nucleotides read TGCGCCAGCAGCCAAGACCGGGGCAGACAAGAGACCCAGTACTTC. This gives the protein CASSQDRGRQETQYF.

This chain joins TRBV29-1 and TRBJ1-2; the D gene is possibly TRBD1 (6 bases). This CDR3 spans 14 amino acids. V dropped 4 bases and J dropped 3 bases, with 15 bases sitting between them. Germline CDR1 SQVTM, CDR2 ANQGSEA. Written as DNA, the CDR3 is TGCAGCGTTGCTGGGGGCGAGATATACTATGGCTACACCTTC. This gives the protein CSVAGGEIYYGYTF. Combining the CDR3 with reference TRBV29-1 and TRBJ1-2 gives the whole variable domain SAVISQKPSRDICQRGTSLTIQCQVDSQVTMMFWYRQQPGQSLTLIATANQGSEATYESGFVIDKFPISRPNLTFSTLTVSNMSPEDSSIYLCSVAGGEIYYGYTFGSGTRLTVV.

The V and J genes are TRBV6-5 and TRBJ2-5; D not certain. The CDR3 is made up of 15 amino acids. Trimming took 0 bases from V and 1 from J, leaving 9 bases between them. From germline, CDR1 is MNHEY and CDR2 SVGAGI. CDR3 region: CASSYSMLLQETQYF. CDR3 nucleotide sequence: TGTGCCAGCAGTTACTCGATGCTCCTCCAAGAGACCCAGTACTTC.

This chain joins TRBV7-9 and TRBJ2-7, with 9 nucleotides matching TRBD1. V lost 5 bases, J lost 3 bases, and 8 bases stayed unmatched. CDR3 length equals 15 residues. Germline CDR1 and CDR2: SEHNR and FQNEAQ (reference sequence). The CDR3 DNA is TGTGCCAGCAGCCCTCAGACAGGGGGTCTCTACGAGCAGTACTTC. Protein: CASSPQTGGLYEQYF.